This entry lists 25 T cell receptor beta chains sequenced from one sample in a study of response to subunit inactivated influenza vaccine. Each CDR3 protein gets one entry after TCRdb re-called the RT-PCR reads with MiXCR. The sample lists about 520,000 distinct CDR3 sequences; approximately 6.9% were seen once. The sample was PBMCs from blood, taken around 25 months after vaccination. These TCRs come from a man aged 45 to 75 who received an inactivated influenza vaccine.

This clonotype was seen many times. The gene calls are TRBV28 and TRBJ1-5; no reliable D call. Germline V gives CDR1 MDHEN, CDR2 SYDVKM. Trimming stripped 3 bases from V and 1 base from J, with 7 bases between. The CDR3 loop spans 14 amino acids. CDR3 residues: CASSFITSNQPQHF. DNA of the CDR3: TGTGCCAGCAGTTTTATCACGAGCAATCAGCCCCAGCATTTT.

This clonotype occurred many times. The chain uses TRBV12-3 or TRBV12-4 and TRBJ2-2; D is unresolved. The CDR3 length is 12 residues. V was shortened by 7 bases and J by 5 bases, with 8 bases between the two germline ends. CDR3 in DNA: TGTGCCAGCATTCAGGCAACCGGGGAGCTGTTTTTT. Amino acid sequence: CASIQATGELFF.

The genes are TRBV7-6 and TRBJ2-4, with D maybe TRBD2 (6 bases). The germline V gene encodes CDR1 SGHVS and CDR2 FNYEAQ. The V gene lost 8 bases and the J gene lost 1 base, with 27 bases spanning the gap. This CDR3 contains 19 residues. CDR3 sequence (DNA): TGTGCCAGCCCTGGGGGGACCGGGCGAGGCCCTCCGGCCAAAAACATTCAGTACTTC. It yields the protein CASPGGTGRGPPAKNIQYF.

This clonotype showed up just a few times. The V and J genes are TRBV6-1 and TRBJ1-6; D is undetermined. This CDR3 has 15 residues. Trimming left V 6 bases short and J 10 bases short, with 19 bases between. The V gene's germline CDR1 is MNHNS and CDR2 SASEGT. This chain's CDR3 is CASSPFGGKGSPLHF. The CDR3, as DNA: TGTGCCAGCAGCCCCTTCGGAGGCAAAGGATCACCCCTCCACTTT.

A few counts support this clonotype. The chain combines TRBV4-2 with TRBJ2-5, with D maybe TRBD2 (7 bases). Germline-derived CDR1 and CDR2 are LGHNA and YNFKEQ. Trimming removed 3 bases from V and 4 bases from J, with 15 bases in between. The CDR3 loop spans 15 amino acids. The DNA of the CDR3 is TGTGCCAGCAGCCAGTCAGCGGGACAAAGAGAGACCCAGTACTTC. Translated: CASSQSAGQRETQYF.

This clonotype was counted between two and nine times. The chain links TRBV4-3 to TRBJ2-1, with 7 bases that match TRBD1. CDR1 LGHNA and CDR2 YSLEER come from the germline V gene. V was clipped by 0 bases and J by 4 bases; unmatched bases: 6. This CDR3 has 16 residues. This CDR3 reads CASSQEGRGLYNEQFF. The CDR3 DNA reads TGCGCCAGCAGCCAAGAGGGTAGGGGGCTTTACAATGAGCAGTTCTTC.

This clonotype has a count of ten or more. The genes are TRBV9 and TRBJ1-2; TRBD1 might be the D (5 bases). The CDR3 has 16 residues. V gave up 0 bases and J gave up 4 bases, with 16 bases separating them. CDR1 is SGDLS and CDR2 is YYNGEE in the germline V gene. For the CDR3, the DNA is TGTGCCAGCAGCGTAGAGGGTGCGGGGGTAGGCTATGGCTACACCTTC. Its translation is CASSVEGAGVGYGYTF.

The chain carries TRBV29-1 and TRBJ2-7; D might be TRBD1 (5 bases). The germline gives CDR1 SQVTM, CDR2 ANQGSEA. The CDR3 length is 14 residues. Trimming stripped 2 bases from V and 2 bases from J, with 13 bases between. CDR3 sequence: CSVELLDTTYEQYF. CDR3 bases: TGCAGCGTTGAATTGCTGGACACAACCTACGAGCAGTACTTC.

This clonotype was seen many times. The J gene is TRBJ2-3, the V gene TRBV12-3 or TRBV12-4; D gene unclear. CDR3 length: 13 residues. Trimming removed 3 bases at V and 6 bases at J, with 10 bases between. The CDR3 nucleotides are TGTGCCAGCAGTTTCAAGGAGTCGGATACGCAGTATTTT. This codes for CASSFKESDTQYF.

The V and J genes are TRBV7-9 and TRBJ1-2; 9 bases match TRBD1. Germline values: CDR1 SEHNR, CDR2 FQNEAQ (reference sequence). The V gene end was trimmed by 5 bases and the J gene end by 1 base; junction bases not matched to a gene: 11. CDR3 length equals 17 residues. The DNA of the CDR3 is TGTGCCAGCAGCGCAGCGGGACAGGGACCTGTTAACTATGGCTACACCTTC. This gives the protein CASSAAGQGPVNYGYTF.

The rearrangement links TRBV5-6 to TRBJ1-2, with D unclear. Looked up from germline, CDR1 is SGHDT and CDR2 is YYEEEE. The ends were cut back, 2 bases at V and 8 bases at J, with 13 bases in the middle. The CDR3 extends over 13 amino acids. The CDR3 nucleotides are TGTGCCAGCAGCTTCCGGGAACGTGAGGGCTACACCTTC. It specifies CASSFREREGYTF.

A note on this clonotype: A read error may be the cause here, since a much bigger clone is one base away. This sequence joins TRBV11-2 and TRBJ2-3; TRBD2 matches at 11 bases. The V gene's germline CDR1 is SGHAT and CDR2 FQNNGV. This CDR3 comprises 15 residues. The CDR3 loop is CAGSPVTSGADTQYF. For the CDR3, the DNA is TGTGCCGGCAGCCCCGTGACTAGCGGGGCAGATACGCAGTATTTT. Using reference TRBV11-2 and TRBJ2-3 for the parts outside the CDR3, the full variable domain is EAGVAQSPRYKIIEKRQSVAFWCNPISGHATLYWYQQILGQGPKLLIQFQNNGVVDDSQLPKDRFSAERLKGVDSTLKIQPAKLEDSAVYLCAGSPVTSGADTQYFGPGTRLTVL.

The chain is built from TRBV12-3 or TRBV12-4 and TRBJ1-5; TRBD1 is a possible D gene (5 bases). This CDR3 has 15 residues. V was trimmed by 3 bases and J by 4 bases, leaving 13 bases between them. The CDR3: CASSFTGGLNQPQHF. In DNA, the CDR3 is TGTGCCAGCAGTTTTACGGGGGGACTGAATCAGCCCCAGCATTTT.

This clonotype was seen ten or more times. The chain employs TRBV6-1 and TRBJ2-7, with D possibly being TRBD1 or TRBD2 (5 bases each). Trimming pared 2 bases from V and 9 bases from J, leaving 17 bases between. The germline V gene has CDR1 MNHNS and CDR2 SASEGT. The CDR3 has 14 amino acids. In DNA, the CDR3 is TGTGCCAGCAGTGAAATTGGGACGAGGATGGGGCAGTACTTC. Translated: CASSEIGTRMGQYF.

This clonotype has ten or more counts. The genes are TRBV29-1 and TRBJ2-7; 12 bases map to TRBD2. Trimming took 4 bases from V and 6 from J; bases not matched to a gene: 4. The length of the CDR3 is 13 residues. Germline V gene lookup returns CDR1 SQVTM and CDR2 ANQGSEA. CDR3 coding DNA: TGCAGCGTTGGGCTAGCGGGAGGGGGCGAGCAGTACTTC. Amino acids: CSVGLAGGGEQYF.

This clonotype showed up many times. This chain connects TRBV6-5 to TRBJ2-2, with D tentatively TRBD1 (6 bases). Germline loops: CDR1 MNHEY, CDR2 SVGAGI. The CDR3 has 15 residues. Trimming took off 6 bases at V and 0 bases at J, with 11 bases between the two ends. The CDR3 region is CASSYGTTNTGELFF. The CDR3 nucleotides read TGTGCCAGCAGCTACGGGACAACGAACACCGGGGAGCTGTTTTTT.

This clonotype has more than one count but fewer than ten. The chain has TRBV10-1 and TRBJ2-7; 7 nucleotides line up with TRBD1. V lost 8 bases to trimming and J lost 2 bases; unmatched junction nucleotides: 6. The CDR3 loop spans 13 amino acids. CDR1 and CDR2 (germline): WNHNN, SYGVQD (reference sequence). CDR3 protein: CASGPGTAYEQYF. DNA of the CDR3: TGCGCCAGCGGGCCCGGGACAGCCTACGAGCAGTACTTC.

The chain carries TRBV20-1 and TRBJ2-7, with D possibly matching TRBD2 (5 bases). The germline gives CDR1 DFQATT, CDR2 SNEGSKA (reference sequence). The germline V and J ends were trimmed by 4 bases and 1 base, with 17 bases remaining between them. The CDR3 is 15 amino acids. CDR3: CSATSVGVGSYEQYF. For the CDR3, the DNA is TGCAGTGCTACGTCCGTGGGAGTGGGGTCCTACGAGCAGTACTTC.

J is TRBJ2-2 and V is TRBV19, with no clear D. This CDR3 is built from 14 residues. In germline, CDR1 is LNHDA, CDR2 SQIVND (reference sequence). The V gene lost 6 bases and the J gene lost 0 bases, with 8 bases spanning the gap. The CDR3 coding sequence is TGTGCCAGTAGGATTAAGCCGAACACCGGGGAGCTGTTTTTT. Translation: CASRIKPNTGELFF.

This clonotype was recorded many times. The chain carries TRBV7-8 and TRBJ2-7; D could derive from TRBD1 or TRBD2 (5 bases each). Germline V gene lookup returns CDR1 SGHVS and CDR2 FQNEAQ. V lost 5 bases, J lost 2 bases, and 10 bases lay in between. This CDR3 region has 13 residues. The chain's CDR3 is CASSIGTTYEQYF. The CDR3, as DNA: TGTGCCAGCAGCATCGGGACGACCTACGAGCAGTACTTC.

In this sample, this clonotype turned up a few times. The chain carries TRBV20-1 and TRBJ1-3, with 9 nucleotides matching TRBD1. This CDR3 region has 13 residues. The germline gives CDR1 DFQATT, CDR2 SNEGSKA (reference sequence). The CDR3 sequence is CSTRGQGGNTIYF. CDR3 DNA sequence: TGCAGCACCCGGGGACAGGGAGGAAACACCATATATTTT.

This clonotype appeared a few times. This chain uses TRBV5-1 with TRBJ1-2, with 7 bases fitting TRBD1. Germline loops: CDR1 SGHRS, CDR2 YFSETQ. Trimming removed 0 bases from V and 5 bases from J; junction bases left unmatched: 7. The CDR3 length is 15 residues. For the CDR3, the DNA is TGCGCCAGCAGCTTGGCGGGGACAGAGATTTATGGCTACACCTTC. This translates into CASSLAGTEIYGYTF.

CDR3 nucleotide sequence: TGCGCCAGCAGTGAGTCGAGGGGGGCGTCAGGCGAGCAGTACTTC. It specifies CASSESRGASGEQYF. This chain connects TRBV10-1 to TRBJ2-7; possibly TRBD1 or TRBD2 for D (6 bases each). Germline V CDR1 and CDR2: WNHNN, SYGVQD (reference sequence). V was clipped by 0 bases and J by 6 bases, with 15 bases between them. CDR3 length equals 15 residues.

This clonotype was seen a handful of times. The rearrangement joins TRBV20-1 to TRBJ2-2; 10 nucleotides match TRBD1. J gave up 4 bases and V 4 bases, and 6 bases lay outside the gene matches. This CDR3 has 15 residues. The germline gives CDR1 DFQATT, CDR2 SNEGSKA (reference sequence). CDR3 amino acids: CSAKSGTGVTGELFF. The CDR3 bases are TGCAGTGCTAAATCCGGGACAGGGGTCACCGGGGAGCTGTTTTTT.

The genes are TRBV28 and TRBJ2-7, with D perhaps TRBD2 (5 bases). Trimming removed 2 bases at V and 6 bases at J, with 11 bases between. This CDR3 has 13 residues. Germline CDR1 reads MDHEN; CDR2 reads SYDVKM. The DNA for the CDR3 is TGTGCCAGCAGTTTAGTTTCGGGGTTCGAGCAGTACTTC. Translation: CASSLVSGFEQYF.